The clone carrying this TCR beta chain came up a few times. Its cognate antigen is unknown. As every portion of the isolated RNA was reverse transcribed, the sequencing read expressed TCRB transcripts. Clones were read by immunoSEQ multiplex PCR, and TCRdb kept only the in-frame ones, dropping some. Of about 930,000 clones in the sample, roughly a sixth were seen once. This record comes from a study of beta chain features in type 1 diabetes. The study's findings and limits: Researchers cautioned that cDNA sequencing could over-represent cells with high TCR expression.

This clonotype was sampled from a woman between 18 and 29 years old in good health. Sequenced material: naive CD4+ T cells from blood.

CDR3 nucleotides: TGCGCCAGCCGTCATAGCGGGTCCTCCACAGATACGCAGTATTTT. Translation gives CASRHSGSSTDTQYF. This rearrangement joins TRBV5-1 to TRBJ2-3; TRBD2 agrees at 7 bases. The CDR3 contains 15 residues. The V gene end was trimmed by 7 bases and the J gene end by 2 bases; junction bases not matched to a gene: 10. Per the germline V gene, CDR1 is SGHRS and CDR2 is YFSETQ.